In its sample, the clone carrying this T cell receptor (beta chain) was seen a few times. This sample was taken from a study of T cells in Graves' hyperthyroidism and ophthalmopathy. Amplification yielded TCR beta CDR3 regions, with RNA transcripts as the source. First-round RT-PCR of the TCR CDR3 relied on the HTBI primer set. TCRdb used MiXCR to reprocess the multiplex PCR reads, holding one entry per CDR3 protein. The profile shows about half a million distinct CDR3 sequences, about 20% of them singletons. The receptor was isolated from a middle-aged man with Graves' ophthalmopathy. Sequenced sample: blood.

CDR3 DNA sequence: TGTGCCAGCAGCCAAGATGGAAGTAGGGAGCTGTTTTTT. Translating gives CASSQDGSRELFF. V and J are TRBV3-1 and TRBJ2-2; D uncertain. The V end was cut by 0 bases, the J end by 9 bases, with 8 bases between. This CDR3 is built from 13 residues. The germline gives CDR1 LGHDT, CDR2 YNNKEL (reference sequence).